This T cell receptor beta chain came from a study of shared clonotypes between healthy human individuals. About the research overall: Three plates were used per donor for CD4 naive, three for CD4 memory, two for CD8 naive and one for CD8 memory. Whole-study findings and limits: Naive subsets, compared against memory subsets, generally had larger estimated richness values. Only blood underwent sampling, and tissue repertoires likely differ.

Trimming removed 6 bases from V and 5 bases from J; junction bases left unmatched: 2. The CDR3 sequence is 12 residues long. Per the germline V gene, CDR1 is MDHEN and CDR2 is SYDVKM. In the original analysis: With immunoSEQ giving junction-only sequences and no quality scores, filtering differed. Sequenced by immunoSEQ multiplex PCR; TCRdb stores in-frame clones only, minus some. The DNA was the basis for D and trimming; V, J and clone size are from that table. The data hold roughly 1,000,000 clones, with roughly 74% observed a single time. This clone was counted between two and nine times. Antigen specificity is unknown. The identical CDR3 is also encoded by other nucleotide sequences in the sample.

This chain links TRBV28 with TRBJ1-2, with 8 bases aligning to TRBD1. The sample consisted of memory CD4+ T cells from PBMCs. Subset given: CD45RA-negative fraction. This receptor was taken from a man aged 18-30 years in good health. Some clones in this sample may be carry-over from other donors' samples. CDR3 amino acids: CASRTGEYGYTF. CDR3 nucleotide sequence: TGTGCCAGCAGGACAGGGGAATATGGCTACACCTTC.